There are a few counts of the clone carrying this TCR beta chain. No antigen is known for it. Healthy Caucasians provided all donations. cDNA carried unique molecular identifiers, and a universal primer site was added by template switching. TCRdb re-analysed the 5' RACE reads in MiXCR, keeping a single row per CDR3 protein. The repertoire holds 500,000 or so distinct CDR3 sequences, with roughly an eighth as singletons. The CDR3 runs to 13 residues. Trimming removed 7 bases from V and 5 bases from J, with 15 bases in between. This record belongs to a study of identical twins. General observations from the study: For cord blood, abundant beta clonotypes had fewer insertions, unlike memory repertoires, which showed none.

The same data also contributed to another study, on yellow fever vaccine responses in identical twins. That investigation notes: Twin vaccine T cell responses reportedly seemed partly convergent, partly personalized.

The TCR sequence derives from a young woman in good health. The sequenced sample was CD4+ T cells sorted from blood. The chain links TRBV23-1 to TRBJ2-7; D call uncertain. TRBV23-1 is annotated as an ORF whose role is uncertain. DNA for the CDR3: TGCGCCAGCACTCGAATGTGGCATAACGAGCAGTACTTC. Translation gives CASTRMWHNEQYF.